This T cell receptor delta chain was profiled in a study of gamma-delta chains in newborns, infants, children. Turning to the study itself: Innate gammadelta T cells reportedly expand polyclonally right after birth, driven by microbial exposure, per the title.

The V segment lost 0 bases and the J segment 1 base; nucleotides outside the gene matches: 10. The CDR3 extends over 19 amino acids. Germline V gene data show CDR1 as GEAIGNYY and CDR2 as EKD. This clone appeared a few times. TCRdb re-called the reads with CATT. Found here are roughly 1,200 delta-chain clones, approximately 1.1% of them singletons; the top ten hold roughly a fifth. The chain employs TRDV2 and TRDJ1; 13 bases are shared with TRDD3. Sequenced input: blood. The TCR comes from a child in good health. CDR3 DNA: TGTGCCTGTGACACCTTACTGGGGGATACGGAGGTGGTCACCGATAAACTCATCTTT. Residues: CACDTLLGDTEVVTDKLIF.